The 6 T cell receptor beta chains below come from one sample, sequenced in a study of shared clonotypes between healthy human individuals. Only in-frame clones appear in the TCRdb table, and some are missing; sequencing was by immunoSEQ multiplex PCR. The sample has around 2,000,000 clones; over 85% are singletons. Input material: naive CD4+ T cells sorted from blood. Subset: CD45RA+ positively selected. These receptors were taken from a man between 18 and 29 years old in good health.

V is TRBV2 and J is TRBJ2-4; TRBD2 matches 8 bases. The V and J ends lost 9 bases and 7 bases, in that order; junction bases with no gene match: 5. There are 12 residues in the CDR3. The germline gives CDR1 SNHLY, CDR2 FYNNEI. The CDR3 region is CASRPGGNIQYF. The CDR3 region has the DNA TGTGCCAGTCGCCCGGGAGGGAACATTCAGTACTTC.

This chain uses TRBV15 with TRBJ1-2; D gene uncertain. CDR3 length: 13 residues. From germline, CDR1 is LNHNV and CDR2 YYDKDF (reference sequence). Trimming cost V 0 bases and J 8 bases, with 10 bases left between them. The CDR3 loop is CATSRDTSEGYTF. In DNA, the CDR3 is TGTGCCACCAGCAGAGACACCTCGGAAGGCTACACCTTC.

This chain links TRBV27 with TRBJ2-3, with TRBD2 matching over 13 bases. Germline V lookup: CDR1 MNHEY, CDR2 SMNVEV (reference sequence). This CDR3 contains 15 residues. V shed 5 bases and J 5 bases; nucleotides not matched to a gene: 4. The CDR3 DNA is TGTGCCAGCAGTACTAGCGGGAGGGGGATAGATACGCAGTATTTT. It codes for CASSTSGRGIDTQYF.

The chain's CDR3 is CASSKTGGVNQPQHF. The CDR3, as DNA: TGTGCCAGCAGCAAAACAGGGGGCGTTAATCAGCCCCAGCATTTT. This rearrangement joins TRBV6-5 to TRBJ1-5, with 9 bases that match TRBD1. CDR1 is MNHEY and CDR2 is SVGAGI in the germline V gene. The CDR3 extends over 15 amino acids. J was trimmed by 4 bases and V by 6 bases; bases with no gene match: 7.

The V gene is TRBV30, the J gene TRBJ1-2; TRBD1 agrees at 9 bases. The junction had 5 bases not matched to a gene; V was cut back by 1 base and J by 8 bases. The CDR3 consists of 13 residues. CDR1 is GTSNPN and CDR2 is SVGIG in the germline V gene (reference sequence). The CDR3: CAWSGDRGRGYTF. The CDR3 nucleotides are TGTGCCTGGAGTGGTGACAGGGGGAGAGGCTACACCTTC. Full variable domain (remainder filled in from reference TRBV30 and TRBJ1-2): SQTIHQWPATLVQPVGSPLSLECTVEGTSNPNLYWYRQAAGRGLQLLFYSVGIGQISSEVPQNLSASRPQDRQFILSSKKLLLSDSGFYLCAWSGDRGRGYTFGSGTRLTVV.

The chain recombines TRBV7-2 with TRBJ1-6; 8 nucleotides align to TRBD1. CDR1 and CDR2 from the germline V gene are SGHTA and FQGNSA. The CDR3 has 16 residues. The V and J ends lost 1 base and 10 bases, in that order; junction bases with no gene match: 9. This CDR3 reads CASSLVFGQGESPLHF. The DNA of the CDR3 is TGTGCCAGCAGCTTAGTTTTCGGACAGGGTGAATCACCCCTCCACTTT.